This TCR beta chain is drawn from a study of glioma-infiltrating T cells (dated by TCRdb to about 2016). Broadly, across the study: Low-grade gliomas were represented by WHO grade II oligodendrogliomas or astrocytomas, and glioblastomas were represented by WHO grade IV tumors that were sampled at initial rather than recurrent diagnosis. Before surgery, glioma patients were given dexamethasone for six or fewer days. The sequencing target for blood libraries was about 4- to 11-fold coverage of about 960,000 peripheral T cells. TCR alpha- and beta-chain repertoires were sequenced from glioma tissue, non-neoplastic brain tissue and matched peripheral blood mononuclear cells. To measure how far tissue and blood T-cell populations diverged, each tissue-infiltrating repertoire was compared against the peripheral blood repertoire of the same patient. Three low-grade glioma patients, several primary glioblastoma patients, and three non-glioma patients who contributed non-neoplastic brain tissue made up the paired cohort.

CDR1 and CDR2 are read off the germline V gene (reference sequence) as LNHDA and SQIVND. The junction shows trimming of 2 bases on V and 2 bases on J, plus 8 bases between the germline ends. Measured from the cysteine to the phenylalanine, the CDR3 is 14 residues long. The DNA shown is the 42-base CDR3, in frame from base 1. Surgical brain or tumor specimens were cryofrozen in liquid nitrogen immediately after resection, and peripheral blood cells were collected concurrently. Study-wide conclusions, independent of this receptor: VJ-independent divergence between tissue and blood was below expectation in non-neoplastic patients but above expectation in all gliomas, especially low-grade gliomas. Group comparisons rested on small numbers: three non-neoplastic, three low-grade glioma and seven or eight glioblastoma patients. A signature set of shared blood CDR3 motifs marked patients with low tissue-blood divergence and was depleted in highly divergent patients. Tissue and blood shared very few CDR3 sequences, a result attributed to high CDR3 diversity and limited sampling.

With respect to this clonotype: This clone's antigen is unknown. No base quality values were provided; no much bigger clone lies one nucleotide off.

TCR alpha and beta CDR3 regions were amplified with the iRepertoire nested amplicon-rescue multiplex PCR (arm-PCR) platform from RNA. The input for one-step reverse transcription and amplification was roughly 100-450 ng of either tissue mRNA or PBMC total RNA. Following bead purification, Illumina adapters were added by a secondary multiplex PCR, and the libraries were gel-purified between 200 and 400 bp. Demultiplexing relied on internal 6-nucleotide barcodes carried by the libraries. The libraries were sequenced on an Illumina MiSeq using 2x220 or 2x250 nucleotide paired-end reads. Per the source publication's procedure: Paired reads were merged using FLASH 1.2.11 and aligned with BWA-MEM to the GRCh37 human genome, and TRA and TRB reads were then extracted. For V and J assignment, an IMGT-derived reference of cassette sequences and CDR3 motifs that included pseudogenes was used. Reads were translated in three frames, and productive CDR3s were defined as those with a C...FGXG motif and no stop codons. A clonotype was defined as a unique combination of a V-J cassette pair and a CDR3 amino acid sequence. Filtering of reads was based on Hamming distance, with the threshold set by the sequence error rate of each sample in mapped regions. The raw public reads went through TCRdb reprocessing: fastp at Q25, MiXCR clone calling, in-frame beta chains kept. Identical CDR3 protein sequences are pooled into one entry, listed with their most common genes and DNA. The V and J calls, along with clone size, are taken from TCRdb and not from the paper's own processing. Recorded for this sample are a few hundred thousand distinct CDR3 sequences; 41% of them occurred a single time. The top ten constitute about 12% of the sample.

The TCR comes from a human donor with low-grade glioma or glioblastoma, undergoing nonglioma brain surgery, or in good health (not recorded which). Source material: glioma tissue, nonneoplastic brain tissue, or PBMCs (not recorded which). The chain couples TRBV19 to TRBJ2-3, with the D gene uncertain. The DNA reads as follows: TGTGCCAGTAGTATACCGGACGCCACAGATACGCAGTATTTT. Its translation is CASSIPDATDTQYF.